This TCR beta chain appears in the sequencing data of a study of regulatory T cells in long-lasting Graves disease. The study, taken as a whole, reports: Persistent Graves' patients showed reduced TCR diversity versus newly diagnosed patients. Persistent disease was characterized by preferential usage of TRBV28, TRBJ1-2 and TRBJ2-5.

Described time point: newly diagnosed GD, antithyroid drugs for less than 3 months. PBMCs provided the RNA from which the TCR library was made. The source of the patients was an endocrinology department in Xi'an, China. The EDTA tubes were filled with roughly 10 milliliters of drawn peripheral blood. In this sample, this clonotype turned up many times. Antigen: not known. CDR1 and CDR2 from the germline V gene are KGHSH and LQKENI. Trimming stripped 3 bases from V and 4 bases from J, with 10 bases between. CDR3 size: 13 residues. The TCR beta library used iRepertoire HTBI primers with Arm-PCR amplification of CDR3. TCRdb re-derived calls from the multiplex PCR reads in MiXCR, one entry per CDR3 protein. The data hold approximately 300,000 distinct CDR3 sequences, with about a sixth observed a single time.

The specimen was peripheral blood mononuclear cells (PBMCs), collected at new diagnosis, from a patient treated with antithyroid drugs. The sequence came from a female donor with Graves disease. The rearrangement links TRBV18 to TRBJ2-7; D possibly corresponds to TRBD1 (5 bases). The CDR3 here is CASSPTESYEQYF. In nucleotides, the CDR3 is TGTGCCAGCTCACCGACAGAATCTTACGAGCAGTACTTC.